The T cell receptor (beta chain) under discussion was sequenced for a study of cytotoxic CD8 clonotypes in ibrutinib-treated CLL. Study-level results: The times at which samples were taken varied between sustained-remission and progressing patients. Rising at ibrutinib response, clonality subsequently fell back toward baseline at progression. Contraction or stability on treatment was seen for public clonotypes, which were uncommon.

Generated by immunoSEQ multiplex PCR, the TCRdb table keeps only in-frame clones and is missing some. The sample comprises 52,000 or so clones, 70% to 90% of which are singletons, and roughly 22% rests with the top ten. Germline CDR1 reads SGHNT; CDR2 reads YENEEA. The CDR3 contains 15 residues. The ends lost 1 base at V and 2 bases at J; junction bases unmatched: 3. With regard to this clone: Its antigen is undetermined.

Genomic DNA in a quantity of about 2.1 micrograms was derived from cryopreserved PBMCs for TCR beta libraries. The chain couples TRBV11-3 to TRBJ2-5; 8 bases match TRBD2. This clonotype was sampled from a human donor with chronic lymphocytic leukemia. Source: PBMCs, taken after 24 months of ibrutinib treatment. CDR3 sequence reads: CASSLGTSSQETQYF. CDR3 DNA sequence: TGTGCCAGCAGCTTAGGGACTAGCTCTCAAGAGACCCAGTACTTC.